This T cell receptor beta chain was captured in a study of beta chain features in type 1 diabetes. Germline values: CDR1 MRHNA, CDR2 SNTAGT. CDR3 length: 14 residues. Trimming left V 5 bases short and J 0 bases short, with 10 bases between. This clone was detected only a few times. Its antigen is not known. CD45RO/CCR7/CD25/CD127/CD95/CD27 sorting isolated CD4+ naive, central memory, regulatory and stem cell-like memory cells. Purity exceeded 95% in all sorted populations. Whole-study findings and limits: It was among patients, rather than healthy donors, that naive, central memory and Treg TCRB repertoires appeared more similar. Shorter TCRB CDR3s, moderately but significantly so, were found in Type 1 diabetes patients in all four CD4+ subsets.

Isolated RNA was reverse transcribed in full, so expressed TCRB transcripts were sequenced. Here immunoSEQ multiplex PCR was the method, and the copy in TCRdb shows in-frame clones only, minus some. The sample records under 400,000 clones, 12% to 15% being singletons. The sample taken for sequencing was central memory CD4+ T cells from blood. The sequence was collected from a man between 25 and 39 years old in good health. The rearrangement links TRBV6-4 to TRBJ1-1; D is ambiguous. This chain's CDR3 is CASSPDGLNTEAFF. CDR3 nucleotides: TGTGCCAGCAGTCCGGACGGATTGAACACTGAAGCTTTCTTT.